The clone carrying this T cell receptor (beta chain) was counted a few times. Its target is unknown. Every subset had its genomic DNA shared out evenly among several immunoSEQ plates. Libraries were prepared by immunoSEQ multiplex PCR; TCRdb keeps only in-frame clonotypes and omits some of them. The sample holds 100,000 or so clones, approximately 70% seen once. V was clipped by 6 bases and J by 8 bases; unmatched bases: 13. There are 15 residues in the CDR3. Germline lookup yields CDR1 KGHSH and CDR2 LQKENI. This entry comes from a study of shared clonotypes between healthy human individuals. General study points: Few donors limited the genetic and exposure-history diversity represented. Tissue TCR repertoires likely differ from these blood-only repertoires.

The receptor comes from a woman aged 25-40 years in good health. Specimen: memory CD8+ T cells sorted from blood. Sample subset: CD45RO+ cells pooled with CCR7-negative TemRA cells. The rearrangement uses TRBV18 and TRBJ2-1, with 7 bases fitting TRBD2. The CDR3, as DNA: TGTGCCAGCTCGGCGGGAGTCGGCAGAGGCGATGAGCAGTTCTTC. Residues: CASSAGVGRGDEQFF.